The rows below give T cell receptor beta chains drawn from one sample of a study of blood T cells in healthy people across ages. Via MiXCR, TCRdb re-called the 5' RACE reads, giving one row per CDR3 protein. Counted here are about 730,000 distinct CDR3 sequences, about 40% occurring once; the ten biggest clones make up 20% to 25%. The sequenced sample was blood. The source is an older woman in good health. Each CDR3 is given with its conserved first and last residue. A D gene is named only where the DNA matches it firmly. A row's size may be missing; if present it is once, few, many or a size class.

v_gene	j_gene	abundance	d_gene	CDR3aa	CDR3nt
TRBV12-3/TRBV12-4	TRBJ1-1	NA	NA	CASSLSHRVRNTEAFF	TGTGCCAGCAGCCTAAGCCACAGGGTGCGCAACACTGAAGCTTTCTTT
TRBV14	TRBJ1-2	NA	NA	CASSQGLQAAEGYTF	TGTGCCAGCAGCCAAGGACTGCAGGCCGCTGAGGGCTACACCTTC
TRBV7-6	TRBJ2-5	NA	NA	CASSLTYRDPETQYF	TGTGCCAGCAGCTTAACATACAGGGACCCAGAGACCCAGTACTTC
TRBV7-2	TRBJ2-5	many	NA	CASSLVANLQETQYF	TGTGCCAGCAGCTTAGTGGCTAATCTACAAGAGACCCAGTACTTC
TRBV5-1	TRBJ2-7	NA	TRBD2	CASSPRTSFYEQYF	TGCGCCAGCAGCCCGAGGACTAGCTTCTACGAGCAGTACTTC
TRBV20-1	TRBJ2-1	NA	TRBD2	CSARGSRGGGYNEQFF	TGCAGTGCTAGAGGGAGTAGGGGCGGGGGGTACAATGAGCAGTTCTTC
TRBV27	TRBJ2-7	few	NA	CASSFAPRTYEQYF	TGTGCCAGCAGCTTTGCTCCGCGAACCTACGAGCAGTACTTC
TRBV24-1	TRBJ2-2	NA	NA	CATSGEKGFARELFF	TGTGCCACCAGTGGCGAAAAAGGATTCGCCCGGGAGCTGTTTTTT
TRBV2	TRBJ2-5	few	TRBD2	CASSGISGGEETQYF	TGTGCCAGCAGTGGCATCAGCGGGGGCGAAGAGACCCAGTACTTC
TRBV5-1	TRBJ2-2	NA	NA	CASSPAHGTPNTGELFF	TGCGCCAGCAGCCCCGCGCACGGGACGCCGAACACCGGGGAGCTGTTTTTT
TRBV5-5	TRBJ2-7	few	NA	CASTLVAYEQYF	TGTGCCAGCACCTTGGTAGCCTACGAGCAGTACTTC
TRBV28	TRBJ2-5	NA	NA	CASGPWARVQETQYF	TGTGCCAGCGGACCTTGGGCTAGGGTTCAAGAGACCCAGTACTTC
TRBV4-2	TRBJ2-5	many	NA	CASSQGIRGPRETQYF	TGTGCCAGCAGCCAAGGAATAAGGGGCCCCCGAGAGACCCAGTACTTC
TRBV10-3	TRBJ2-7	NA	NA	CAIRGSGPGEQYF	TGTGCCATCAGGGGCTCTGGGCCAGGCGAGCAGTACTTC
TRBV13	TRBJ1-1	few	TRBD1	CASTLDRGGTEAFF	TGTGCCAGCACTCTAGACAGGGGGGGGACTGAAGCTTTCTTT
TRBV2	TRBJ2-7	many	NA	CASNVGAFDEQYF	TGTGCCAGCAACGTAGGGGCCTTCGACGAGCAGTACTTC
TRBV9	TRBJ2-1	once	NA	CASSRRSKDEQFF	TGTGCCAGCAGCCGCCGGAGCAAAGATGAGCAGTTCTTC
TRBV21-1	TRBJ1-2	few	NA	CASSNRIGHDGYTF	TGTGCCAGCAGCAATAGAATCGGACATGACGGCTACACCTTC
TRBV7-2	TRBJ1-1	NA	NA	CASSPASLEAFF	TGTGCCAGCAGCCCTGCCTCACTTGAAGCTTTCTTT
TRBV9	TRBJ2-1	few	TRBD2	CASSVAGGNNEQFF	TGTGCCAGCAGCGTAGCGGGGGGGAACAATGAGCAGTTCTTC
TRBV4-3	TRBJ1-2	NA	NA	CASSQDLGSGYGYTF	TGCGCCAGCAGCCAAGATCTCGGTAGCGGCTATGGCTACACCTTC
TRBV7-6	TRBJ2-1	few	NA	CASSSSNNEQFF	TGTGCCAGCAGCTCTAGCAACAATGAGCAGTTCTTC
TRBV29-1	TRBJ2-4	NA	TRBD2	CSVVMPGRDIQYF	TGCAGCGTTGTTATGCCAGGGAGGGACATTCAGTACTTC
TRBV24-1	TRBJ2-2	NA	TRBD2	CATSESRLAGGPNTGELFF	TGTGCCACCAGTGAATCCAGACTAGCGGGAGGGCCGAACACCGGGGAGCTGTTTTTT
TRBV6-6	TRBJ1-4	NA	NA	CASRMRGNEKLFF	TGTGCCAGCAGGATGCGGGGAAATGAAAAACTGTTTTTT
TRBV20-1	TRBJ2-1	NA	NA	CSARDLLARFF	TGCAGTGCTAGAGATCTCCTAGCTCGGTTCTTC
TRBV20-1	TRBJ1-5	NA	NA	CSARDCRAGKINQPQHF	TGCAGTGCTAGAGATTGCCGGGCAGGGAAGATCAATCAGCCCCAGCATTTT
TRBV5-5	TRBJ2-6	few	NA	CASSGLASGANVLTF	TGTGCCAGCAGCGGACTGGCCTCTGGGGCCAACGTCCTGACTTTC
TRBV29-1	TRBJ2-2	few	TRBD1	CSVVTGGSGELFF	TGCAGCGTCGTTACAGGGGGGAGCGGGGAGCTGTTTTTT
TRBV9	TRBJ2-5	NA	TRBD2	CASSGSGTSGSEQYF	TGTGCCAGCAGCGGATCCGGGACTAGCGGCAGTGAGCAGTACTTC
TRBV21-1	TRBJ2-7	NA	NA	CASSKDERGPPYEQYF	TGTGCCAGCAGCAAAGACGAGCGGGGGCCCCCCTACGAGCAGTACTTC
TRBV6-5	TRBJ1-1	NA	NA	CASSYRGHMNTVAFF	TGTGCCAGCAGTTACAGAGGACACATGAACACTGTAGCTTTCTTT
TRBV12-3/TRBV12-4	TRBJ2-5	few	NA	CASSLLQGQETQYF	TGTGCCAGCAGTTTACTTCAAGGCCAAGAGACCCAGTACTTC
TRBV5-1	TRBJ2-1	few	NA	CASSLNPSLRGQYNEQFF	TGCGCCAGCAGCTTGAATCCCTCGCTGCGGGGACAGTACAATGAGCAGTTCTTC
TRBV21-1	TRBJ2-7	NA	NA	CASSEQGTGLSYEQYF	TGTGCCAGCAGCGAACAAGGGACAGGACTCTCCTACGAGCAGTACTTC
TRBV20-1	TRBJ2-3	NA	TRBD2	CSATLAGVRDTQYF	TGCAGTGCTACCTTAGCGGGAGTAAGAGATACGCAGTATTTT